Listed here are 4 T cell receptor beta chains from one sample, sequenced in a study of OX40 agonist ivuxolimab in advanced cancers. The assay was immunoSEQ multiplex PCR, and TCRdb's table has in-frame clones only and misses some. Of around 63,000 clones listed, 80% to 90% are singletons. The material was CD4+ or CD8+ T cells sorted from blood, obtained in a trial of the OX40 agonist ivuxolimab. Source of these receptors: an adult with an advanced solid tumor such as melanoma, head and neck, liver or kidney cancer.

The rearrangement joins TRBV5-1 to TRBJ2-1; no reliable D call. Germline CDR1 and CDR2: SGHRS and YFSETQ. This CDR3 spans 16 amino acids. Trimming shortened V by 0 bases and J by 0 bases, and 10 bases separated the two germline ends. CDR3 DNA sequence: TGCGCCAGCAGCTTGGGTAGGCCGAGCTCCTACAATGAGCAGTTCTTC. This encodes CASSLGRPSSYNEQFF.

This chain uses TRBV28 with TRBJ2-3; 8 bases match TRBD2. The V gene end was trimmed by 2 bases and the J gene end by 0 bases; junction bases not matched to a gene: 7. CDR1 is MDHEN and CDR2 is SYDVKM in the germline V gene. The CDR3 consists of 17 residues. The CDR3 DNA is TGTGCCAGCAGTTTAGTGAGTCGCGGGGGGAGCACAGATACGCAGTATTTT. It encodes CASSLVSRGGSTDTQYF.

This sequence joins TRBV5-1 and TRBJ2-1; no clear D gene. In germline, CDR1 is SGHRS, CDR2 YFSETQ. Trimming left V 1 base short and J 5 bases short, with 4 bases between. The CDR3 runs to 12 residues. CDR3 DNA sequence: TGCGCCAGCAGCTTGTACGACAATGAGCAGTTCTTC. Residues: CASSLYDNEQFF.

The genes are TRBV6-4 and TRBJ1-5; TRBD1 matches 8 bases. After removal of 7 bases from V and 0 bases from J, the junction contained 8 bases not matched to a gene. Germline V lookup: CDR1 MRHNA, CDR2 SNTAGT. The CDR3 sequence is 16 residues long. The CDR3 DNA is TGTGCCAGCACCCACCTTGGACAGGGTAGCAATCAGCCCCAGCATTTT. Translated, it gives CASTHLGQGSNQPQHF.